The next 21 T cell receptor beta chains were all read from a single sample in a study of post-analysis software for immune sequencing data. Study conclusions and caveats: Patients showed TRBV5-6, TRBV5-1 and TRBV20-1 among four to six TRBV segments more frequent than in controls.

These receptors' antigens are unknown. The library was made from cDNA and included unique molecular identifiers. TCRdb redid the calling of the PCR reads with MiXCR, one entry per CDR3 protein. The sample includes about 180,000 distinct CDR3 sequences, 30% of them seen just once. Input material: blood. These receptors came from a girl aged 10 to 17 with multiple sclerosis.

The rearrangement joins TRBV20-1 to TRBJ2-5, with TRBD2 matching 7 bases. V lost 0 bases to trimming and J lost 1 base; unmatched junction nucleotides: 2. The V gene's germline CDR1 is DFQATT and CDR2 SNEGSKA (reference sequence). This CDR3 region has 14 residues. The CDR3 reads CSARELAIQETQYF. CDR3 nucleotides: TGCAGTGCTAGAGAACTAGCGATCCAAGAGACCCAGTACTTC.

In this sample, this clonotype turned up many times. The rearrangement links TRBV6-5 to TRBJ2-7; TRBD1 matches at 9 bases. Germline CDR1 reads MNHEY; CDR2 reads SVGAGI. This CDR3 spans 14 amino acids. J gave up 6 bases and V 6 bases, and 9 bases lay outside the gene matches. The CDR3 region is CASRSGTGHREQYF. The CDR3 coding sequence is TGTGCCAGCAGATCCGGGACAGGGCATCGCGAGCAGTACTTC.

This chain links TRBV12-3 or TRBV12-4 with TRBJ1-5; D possibly corresponds to TRBD1 (5 bases). This CDR3 comprises 15 residues. V lost 4 bases and J 1 base, leaving 11 bases between the germline ends. The DNA for the CDR3 is TGTGCCAGCAGTTCCCAGGGAAGGAGCAATCAGCCCCAGCATTTT. The encoded protein is CASSSQGRSNQPQHF.

This clonotype occurred many times. The chain recombines TRBV12-3 or TRBV12-4 with TRBJ2-3; 7 positions agree with TRBD2. The CDR3 spans 16 residues. The CDR3 DNA sequence: TGTGCTACTCGCTCCGGCGGGAGTTTGGACCCAGATACGCAGTATTTT. Its translation: CATRSGGSLDPDTQYF.

This clonotype was seen many times. This sequence joins TRBV10-3 and TRBJ2-3, with 7 bases fitting TRBD1. CDR3 length: 15 residues. The V gene's germline CDR1 is ENHRY and CDR2 SYGVKD. Trimming at V came to 4 bases and at J to 5 bases, leaving 9 bases not matched to a gene. CDR3 DNA sequence: TGTGCCATCAGTGGGGAACAGGGGAGTGGAGATACGCAGTATTTT. It is translated as CAISGEQGSGDTQYF.

Comment on this clonotype: A junction boundary mismatches the germline segment, possibly from a read error. The chain recombines TRBV10-3 with TRBJ2-1; no definite D call. In germline, CDR1 is ENHRY, CDR2 SYGVKD. The CDR3 totals 17 residues. CDR3 in amino acids: CAISESMAASSHNEQFF. The DNA of the CDR3 is TGTGCCATCAGTGAGTCGATGGCAGCGAGCTCCCACAATGAGCAGTTCTTC.

Ten or more counts support this clonotype. The chain couples TRBV4-2 to TRBJ2-5, with D tentatively TRBD2 (5 bases). The CDR3 has 14 amino acids. The V end was cut by 3 bases, the J end by 7 bases, with 15 bases between. Looked up from germline, CDR1 is LGHNA and CDR2 is YNFKEQ. The CDR3 sequence: CASSQGEPGGTQYF. CDR3 DNA sequence: TGTGCCAGCAGCCAGGGTGAACCCGGAGGGACCCAGTACTTC.

This clonotype was counted many times. This sequence joins TRBV5-4 and TRBJ2-1; 7 bases are a match to TRBD2. There are 15 residues in the CDR3. Germline lookup yields CDR1 SGHNT and CDR2 YYREEE (reference sequence). V dropped 0 bases and J dropped 7; count of bases not matched to a gene: 7. CDR3 nucleotides: TGTGCCAGCAGCTTGGATTCAGGGAGGGTGAATGAGCAGTTCTTC. Protein: CASSLDSGRVNEQFF.

The chain joins TRBV12-3 or TRBV12-4 to TRBJ2-2; D call uncertain. Trimming took 6 bases from V and 4 from J, leaving 12 bases between them. CDR3 size: 14 residues. The DNA of the CDR3 is TGTGCCAGCAGCCATGGGCAGAGCACCGGGGAGCTGTTTTTT. This encodes CASSHGQSTGELFF.

The table lists this clonotype with many counts. The chain has TRBV3-1 and TRBJ2-1; 9 bases are shared with TRBD2. CDR1 LGHDT and CDR2 YNNKEL come from the germline V gene (reference sequence). V was clipped by 3 bases and J by 5 bases; unmatched bases: 8. The CDR3 is 16 amino acids. CDR3 loop: CASSHLIAGVNNEQFF. The CDR3, as DNA: TGTGCCAGCAGCCATCTAATAGCGGGAGTAAACAATGAGCAGTTCTTC.

This clonotype has just a few counts. The chain has TRBV6-2 or TRBV6-3 and TRBJ1-5; D not certain. The V end was cut by 7 bases, the J end by 1 base, with 5 bases between. Germline V gene sequence: CDR1 MNHEY, CDR2 SVGEGT. This CDR3 is built from 12 residues. Here the CDR3 DNA reads TGTGCCAGCAAATGGAGCAATCAGCCCCAGCATTTT. As protein: CASKWSNQPQHF.

The table lists this clonotype with a few counts. CDR3 in DNA: TGCGCCAGCAGCTCCGCCGACAGGGTGGATTCCGAGCAGTACTTC. Residues: CASSSADRVDSEQYF. The V gene is TRBV5-1, the J gene TRBJ2-4; 7 nucleotides match TRBD1. The J call is in doubt because the DNA end fits TRBJ2-7 better. CDR3 length equals 15 residues. Germline V gives CDR1 SGHRS, CDR2 YFSETQ.

This clonotype was seen once. The chain links TRBV20-1 to TRBJ2-3, with 8 bases lining up with TRBD2. Per germline, CDR1 DFQATT and CDR2 SNEGSKA (reference sequence). This CDR3 region has 14 residues. Trimming cost V 4 bases and J 3 bases; bases outside gene matches: 6. This CDR3 reads CSANQLAVTDTQYF. The CDR3 DNA sequence: TGCAGTGCTAACCAACTAGCGGTGACAGATACGCAGTATTTT.

This clonotype was picked up many times. This sequence joins TRBV14 and TRBJ2-7; a possible D gene is TRBD1 (6 bases). Germline CDR1 and CDR2: SGHDN and FVKESK. This CDR3 has 12 amino acids. In nucleotides, the CDR3 is TGTGCGTCTTCCAGGGGCGCATACGAGCAGTACTTC. Translated, it gives CASSRGAYEQYF.

As to this clonotype: This clone may be a read error of a much larger clone one base away. This chain uses TRBV20-1 with TRBJ2-7; TRBD1 agrees at 7 bases. The CDR3 has 13 amino acids. Germline assignment: CDR1 DFQATT and CDR2 SNEGSKA (reference sequence). J lost 7 bases, V lost 5 bases, and 11 bases had no gene match. In nucleotides, the CDR3 is TGCAGTGCTTCCGGACAGGATGGGAATGAGCAGTACTTC. It codes for CSASGQDGNEQYF.

As for this clonotype: This may be a read error: a much more frequent sequence differs by one nucleotide. The V gene is TRBV20-1, the J gene TRBJ2-3, with TRBD2 matching 7 bases. The V segment lost 3 bases and the J segment 2 bases; nucleotides outside the gene matches: 11. CDR1 and CDR2 from the germline V gene are DFQATT and SNEGSKA (reference sequence). This CDR3 comprises 16 residues. The CDR3, as DNA: TGCAGTGCTAGGGTCCCGCGAGCGGGAATCACAGATACGCAGTATTTT. The encoded protein is CSARVPRAGITDTQYF.

This clonotype was detected only once. The chain has TRBV27 and TRBJ2-3; D is unclear. V was cut by 9 bases and J by 2 bases, with 33 bases left in between. The CDR3 has 20 residues. CDR1 MNHEY and CDR2 SMNVEV come from the germline V gene (reference sequence). The CDR3 DNA reads as TGTGCCAGTAGTCGCTACACCTTTTGGTCGGGTTCCCCCCTCACAGATACGCAGTATTTT. Its protein is CASSRYTFWSGSPLTDTQYF.

This clonotype was picked up many times. As DNA, the CDR3 is TGTGCCAGCAGTTTTACAGGGGACCAAGAGACCCAGTACTTC. It is translated as CASSFTGDQETQYF. The chain links TRBV12-3 or TRBV12-4 to TRBJ2-5, with 7 bases identical to TRBD1. With V trimmed by 3 bases and J by 0 bases, 1 base remained unmatched. The CDR3 extends over 14 amino acids.

Remarks on this clonotype: A much more abundant neighbour one base away suggests this may be a read error. The V and J genes are TRBV4-1 and TRBJ2-7; D may be TRBD1 (5 bases). Trimming left V 3 bases short and J 10 bases short, with 19 bases between. CDR1 and CDR2 from the germline V gene are MGHRA and YSYEKL. CDR3 length: 14 residues. CDR3 residues: CASSHGLDKNVQYF. The CDR3 region has the DNA TGCGCCAGCAGCCATGGATTGGACAAAAACGTTCAGTACTTC.

Ten or more counts support this clonotype. The V and J genes are TRBV5-1 and TRBJ2-1; 8 positions match TRBD1. The CDR3 contains 16 residues. V lost 0 bases to trimming and J lost 0 bases; unmatched junction nucleotides: 2. Looked up from germline, CDR1 is SGHRS and CDR2 is YFSETQ. DNA for the CDR3: TGCGCCAGCAGCTTGGGGGACAGGAGCTCCTACAATGAGCAGTTCTTC. Translation: CASSLGDRSSYNEQFF.

This clonotype was seen a few times. V usage is TRBV5-1 and J usage is TRBJ2-1, with 7 bases fitting TRBD2. This CDR3 has 16 residues. J was trimmed by 8 bases and V by 4 bases; bases with no gene match: 15. Looked up from germline, CDR1 is SGHRS and CDR2 is YFSETQ. CDR3 sequence reads: CASSPPRGRAADEQFF. The CDR3 DNA reads as TGCGCCAGCAGCCCACCCAGAGGGAGGGCCGCGGATGAGCAGTTCTTC.